The 29 T cell receptor beta chains presented below share a single source sample, sequenced in a study of blood T cell repertoires in COVID-19. Data came from immunoSEQ multiplex PCR; TCRdb stores just in-frame clones and leaves some out. The table records about 90,000 clones, around 82% of them present only once. The sequenced sample was peripheral blood. The receptors derive from a man between 60 and 75 years old with acute or convalescent COVID-19.

J is TRBJ1-1 and V is TRBV4-3; D is possibly TRBD1 (6 bases). V was trimmed by 0 bases and J by 6 bases, leaving 17 bases between them. This CDR3 contains 16 residues. Germline V CDR1 and CDR2: LGHNA, YSLEER. The CDR3 sequence is CASSQDHRTAPAEAFF. Here the CDR3 DNA reads TGCGCCAGCAGCCAAGATCATAGGACAGCCCCCGCTGAAGCTTTCTTT.

The V and J genes are TRBV13 and TRBJ2-7, with 7 positions matching TRBD1. Germline loops: CDR1 PRHDT, CDR2 FYEKMQ (reference sequence). V trimming: 5 bases; J trimming: 6 bases; junction bases outside the gene matches: 4. CDR3 length: 12 amino acids. CDR3 in DNA: TGTGCCAGCAGCCTAACAGGGGTCGAGCAGTACTTC. This gives the protein CASSLTGVEQYF.

The V and J genes are TRBV3-1 (or the pseudogene TRBV3-2) and TRBJ1-1; D possibly corresponds to TRBD1 (5 bases). Germline values: CDR1 LGHDT, CDR2 YNNKEL (reference sequence). CDR3 length: 16 amino acids. Trimming cost V 3 bases and J 2 bases, with 16 bases left between them. The CDR3 DNA follows: TGTGCCAGCAGCCACAGCGCGACAGCCGATAACACTGAAGCTTTCTTT. Translated: CASSHSATADNTEAFF.

The chain carries TRBV5-1 and TRBJ2-2; 8 bases align to TRBD1. The CDR3 is 17 residues long. Trimming at V came to 3 bases and at J to 1 base, leaving 8 bases not matched to a gene. CDR1 and CDR2 (germline): SGHRS, YFSETQ. The chain's CDR3 is CASSYPGQGMNTGELFF. CDR3 DNA: TGCGCCAGCAGCTACCCTGGACAGGGTATGAACACCGGGGAGCTGTTTTTT.

The J gene is TRBJ2-7, the V gene TRBV5-6, with TRBD1 identical over 7 bases. With V trimmed by 0 bases and J by 8 bases, 2 bases remained unmatched. In germline, CDR1 is SGHDT, CDR2 YYEEEE. The CDR3 is made up of 12 amino acids. For the CDR3, the DNA is TGTGCCAGCAGCTTGGGGACAGGTCAGCAGTACTTC. As protein: CASSLGTGQQYF.

The chain recombines TRBV4-1 with TRBJ2-5; possibly TRBD1 for D (5 bases). This CDR3 has 13 amino acids. Germline V gene data show CDR1 as MGHRA and CDR2 as YSYEKL. The V gene lost 1 base and the J gene lost 4 bases, with 7 bases spanning the gap. The CDR3 sequence: CASSQVTVETQYF. The CDR3, as DNA: TGCGCCAGCAGCCAAGTGACAGTAGAGACCCAGTACTTC.

The rearrangement links TRBV29-1 to TRBJ1-3; 8 bases map to TRBD1. The V gene end was trimmed by 3 bases and the J gene end by 2 bases; junction bases not matched to a gene: 3. This CDR3 region has 14 residues. Germline V gene lookup returns CDR1 SQVTM and CDR2 ANQGSEA. In nucleotides, the CDR3 is TGCAGCGTTGAGGTGACAGGGGCTGGAAACACCATATATTTT. Protein sequence: CSVEVTGAGNTIYF. The full variable domain, rest sourced from reference TRBV29-1 and TRBJ1-3, is SAVISQKPSRDICQRGTSLTIQCQVDSQVTMMFWYRQQPGQSLTLIATANQGSEATYESGFVIDKFPISRPNLTFSTLTVSNMSPEDSSIYLCSVEVTGAGNTIYFGEGSWLTVV.

The chain couples TRBV5-4 to TRBJ2-3, with D possibly being TRBD1 (6 bases). Germline V gives CDR1 SGHNT, CDR2 YYREEE (reference sequence). The CDR3 length is 16 residues. Trimming cost V 3 bases and J 3 bases, with 17 bases left between them. CDR3 amino acids: CASSSGQFEATDTQYF. CDR3 bases: TGTGCCAGCAGCTCCGGACAGTTCGAAGCAACAGATACGCAGTATTTT.

The chain is built from TRBV27 and TRBJ1-2, with TRBD1 matching over 7 bases. The CDR3 is 15 amino acids. The V gene's germline CDR1 is MNHEY and CDR2 SMNVEV (reference sequence). Trimming took 5 bases from V and 2 from J; bases not matched to a gene: 8. CDR3 amino acids: CASSSTGAVNYGYTF. DNA for the CDR3: TGTGCCAGCAGTAGTACAGGGGCTGTGAACTATGGCTACACCTTC.

The chain couples TRBV3-1 (or the pseudogene TRBV3-2) to TRBJ1-4; TRBD1 aligns across 10 bases. Losses at the gene ends were 3 bases for V and 7 bases for J; bases not matched to a gene: 5. This CDR3 has 15 residues. CDR1 is LGHDT and CDR2 is YNNKEL in the germline V gene (reference sequence). CDR3 sequence (DNA): TGTGCCAGCAGCCAGGCCGGGACAGGGGTTGAAAAACTGTTTTTT. It specifies CASSQAGTGVEKLFF.

The genes are TRBV5-4 and TRBJ2-5; D might be TRBD1 (6 bases). The CDR3 consists of 14 residues. Trimming cost V 3 bases and J 0 bases, with 9 bases left between them. Germline assignment: CDR1 SGHNT and CDR2 YYREEE (reference sequence). The CDR3 DNA sequence: TGTGCCAGCAGCTCGGACAGCTACCAAGAGACCCAGTACTTC. Residues: CASSSDSYQETQYF.

The chain recombines TRBV6-1 with TRBJ1-3, with a weak D call TRBD1 (5 bases). Germline values: CDR1 MNHNS, CDR2 SASEGT. CDR3 length equals 15 residues. Trimming took off 0 bases at V and 4 bases at J, with 10 bases between the two ends. The DNA of the CDR3 is TGTGCCAGCAGTGAAGCCAGGGCGGGGGGAAACACCATATATTTT. This sequence encodes CASSEARAGGNTIYF.

This clone is a singleton in its sample. The chain is built from TRBV14 and TRBJ1-2; D is uncertain. CDR1 and CDR2 from the germline V gene are SGHDN and FVKESK. The CDR3 has 15 amino acids. Trimming shortened V by 1 base and J by 8 bases, and 17 bases separated the two germline ends. CDR3: CASSQVNGQVNGYTF. The CDR3 DNA reads as TGTGCCAGCAGCCAAGTAAATGGGCAGGTGAACGGCTACACCTTC. The whole variable domain, filled in from reference TRBV14 and TRBJ1-2, reads EAGVTQFPSHSVIEKGQTVTLRCDPISGHDNLYWYRRVMGKEIKFLLHFVKESKQDESGMPNNRFLAERTGGTYSTLKVQPAELEDSGVYFCASSQVNGQVNGYTFGSGTRLTVV.

J is TRBJ2-4 and V is TRBV29-1; D is perhaps TRBD2 (5 bases). Germline lookup yields CDR1 SQVTM and CDR2 ANQGSEA. Trimming shortened V by 0 bases and J by 0 bases, and 9 bases separated the two germline ends. The CDR3 covers 15 residues. The DNA of the CDR3 is TGCAGCGTTGAAGATCCCCGGGAAGCCAAAAACATTCAGTACTTC. Translated, it gives CSVEDPREAKNIQYF.

This sequence joins TRBV5-1 and TRBJ2-1, with 7 nucleotides matching TRBD1. This CDR3 comprises 14 residues. The V gene end was trimmed by 6 bases and the J gene end by 1 base; junction bases not matched to a gene: 4. Germline lookup yields CDR1 SGHRS and CDR2 YFSETQ. CDR3 amino acids: CASTLTGSYNEQFF. CDR3 nucleotide sequence: TGCGCCAGCACTCTGACAGGGTCCTACAATGAGCAGTTCTTC.

V is TRBV5-6 and J is TRBJ1-1; 11 nucleotides agree with TRBD1. Germline V gene lookup returns CDR1 SGHDT and CDR2 YYEEEE. The CDR3 has 15 residues. The J segment lost 5 bases and the V segment lost 4 bases, leaving 7 bases of the junction unmatched. CDR3 sequence reads: CASSLGGQGATEAFF. Here the CDR3 DNA reads TGTGCCAGCAGCCTTGGAGGACAGGGGGCGACTGAAGCTTTCTTT.

The chain couples TRBV9 to TRBJ1-1, with D tentatively TRBD1 (5 bases). The CDR3 extends over 15 amino acids. The V gene's germline CDR1 is SGDLS and CDR2 YYNGEE. The germline V and J ends were trimmed by 5 bases and 0 bases, with 14 bases remaining between them. The CDR3 region is CASRIITGMNTEAFF. The CDR3 coding sequence is TGTGCCAGCAGGATAATTACAGGAATGAACACTGAAGCTTTCTTT.

The chain joins TRBV29-1 to TRBJ1-1; D ambiguous. The CDR3 contains 11 residues. Germline CDR1 reads SQVTM; CDR2 reads ANQGSEA. V was trimmed by 1 base and J by 9 bases, leaving 9 bases between them. In nucleotides, the CDR3 is TGCAGCGTTGAAGCATTGAGGCAAGCTTTCTTT. Its translation is CSVEALRQAFF.

The V call is TRBV28, the J call TRBJ2-1, with 10 bases matching TRBD2. The CDR3 has 15 amino acids. Germline V CDR1 and CDR2: MDHEN, SYDVKM. Trimming at V came to 3 bases and at J to 9 bases, leaving 8 bases not matched to a gene. Written as DNA, the CDR3 is TGTGCCAGCAGTTTCCCTTTAGCGGGGGGCAGTGAGCAGTTCTTC. Encoded protein: CASSFPLAGGSEQFF.

The CDR3 reads CASSELQGFYGYTF. As DNA, the CDR3 is TGTGCCAGCAGTGAACTGCAGGGCTTTTATGGCTACACCTTC. The chain couples TRBV6-1 to TRBJ1-2, with D tentatively TRBD1 (5 bases). Germline V gene sequence: CDR1 MNHNS, CDR2 SASEGT. With 2 bases removed from V and 5 bases from J, the gap between germline ends came to 12 bases. The CDR3 has 14 amino acids.

In this sample, this clone turned up once. The chain has TRBV30 and TRBJ2-1; D might be TRBD1 (7 bases). The CDR3 sequence is 14 residues long. V lost 1 base to trimming and J lost 7 bases, with 14 bases between them. Germline V gene data show CDR1 as GTSNPN and CDR2 as SVGIG (reference sequence). CDR3 loop: CAWSGRDRRNEQFF. The CDR3 DNA is TGTGCCTGGAGTGGGAGGGACAGAAGGAATGAGCAGTTCTTC.

This chain joins TRBV3-1 (or the pseudogene TRBV3-2) and TRBJ2-7; 12 nucleotides line up with TRBD2. The CDR3 runs to 18 residues. The J segment lost 2 bases and the V segment lost 0 bases, leaving 8 bases of the junction unmatched. Germline V gene data show CDR1 as LGHDT and CDR2 as YNNKEL (reference sequence). CDR3 protein: CASSQDKTSGGHTYEQYF. In nucleotides, the CDR3 is TGTGCCAGCAGCCAAGATAAGACTAGCGGGGGCCATACCTACGAGCAGTACTTC.

This chain connects TRBV3-1 (or the pseudogene TRBV3-2) to TRBJ1-2, with a possible D match to TRBD1 (5 bases). Trimming took off 4 bases at V and 3 bases at J, with 12 bases between the two ends. This CDR3 is 14 amino acids long. Germline CDR1 LGHDT, CDR2 YNNKEL (reference sequence). The DNA for the CDR3 is TGTGCCAGCAGCCTAGGGGTTCAGGACTATGGCTACACCTTC. It is translated as CASSLGVQDYGYTF.

This chain links TRBV19 with TRBJ1-2; TRBD1 agrees at 10 bases. With V trimmed by 0 bases and J by 3 bases, 7 bases remained unmatched. This CDR3 comprises 17 residues. CDR1 is LNHDA and CDR2 is SQIVND in the germline V gene (reference sequence). The CDR3 is CASSIESWTGGDYGYTF. In DNA form, the CDR3 reads TGTGCCAGTAGTATAGAAAGCTGGACAGGGGGAGACTATGGCTACACCTTC.

The chain links TRBV7-3 to TRBJ1-3; 7 nucleotides match TRBD1. The CDR3 length is 15 residues. J was trimmed by 0 bases and V by 5 bases; bases with no gene match: 4. Germline CDR1 reads SGHTA; CDR2 reads FQGTGA. CDR3 coding DNA: TGTGCCAGCAGCAGGACAGGAGGCTCTGGAAACACCATATATTTT. Protein product: CASSRTGGSGNTIYF.

V gene TRBV2 combines with J gene TRBJ1-1; 7 bases map to TRBD1. V shed 9 bases, J shed 4 bases, and the junction held 11 bases outside the gene matches. The CDR3 runs 14 residues. The germline CDR1 and CDR2 sequences are SNHLY and FYNNEI. CDR3 in amino acids: CARISTGAGTEAFF. In DNA, the CDR3 is TGTGCCAGAATAAGTACAGGGGCAGGCACTGAAGCTTTCTTT.

CDR3 DNA sequence: TGTGCCAGCTCACCAACGGGGGTGAACACTGAAGCTTTCTTT. This sequence encodes CASSPTGVNTEAFF. This chain uses TRBV18 with TRBJ1-1; D is perhaps TRBD1 (5 bases). The CDR3 runs to 14 residues. The V end lost 2 bases, the J end lost 0 bases, and 7 bases lay between the germline ends. Germline values: CDR1 KGHSH, CDR2 LQKENI.

The CDR3 loop reads CASSLGLRGSPLHF. The CDR3 DNA is TGTGCCAGCAGTCTGGGACTTAGGGGATCACCCCTCCACTTT. The chain recombines TRBV6-5 with TRBJ1-6, with D possibly matching TRBD1 (5 bases). Trimming left V 5 bases short and J 10 bases short, with 15 bases between. The CDR3 is made up of 14 amino acids. Germline lookup yields CDR1 MNHEY and CDR2 SVGAGI.

Details on this clone: One end of the junction is discordant with germline, which a read error may explain. This rearrangement joins TRBV2 to TRBJ2-1; D remains unclear. This CDR3 has 12 residues. CDR1 and CDR2 (germline): SNHLY, FYNNEI. The chain's CDR3 is CASSEGAEIPIF. DNA of the CDR3: TGTGCCAGCAGTGAAGGGGCAGAGATTCCGATCTTC.